The clone carrying this T cell receptor (beta chain) was seen a few times. What it binds is unknown. PCR was performed a second time for about 7 to 11 cycles using a sample-barcoded 5' primer and a J-beta primer mix. The template-switch adaptor was a 5' adaptor with 12 random nucleotides. It tagged each cDNA molecule. MiXCR, run by TCRdb on the 5' RACE reads, gives a single entry per CDR3 protein. The sample carries around 940,000 distinct CDR3 sequences, about 53% recorded once. These data originate in a study of blood T cells in healthy people across ages. Study-wide results and limits: Percentage of naive T cells showed a strong correlation with TCR beta diversity. There were more naive CD4+ cells and higher diversity in long-lived donors than in aged donors.

Per germline, CDR1 MNHEY and CDR2 SMNVEV (reference sequence). With V trimmed by 5 bases and J by 2 bases, 4 bases remained unmatched. The CDR3 length is 14 residues. Isolation recovered at least 6.5 million PBMCs from every sample. The rearrangement links TRBV27 to TRBJ1-2; TRBD1 aligns across 8 bases. This TCR was sampled from an older woman in good health. Source material: blood. The CDR3 loop reads CASSRTGSNYGYTF. The CDR3 nucleotides are TGTGCCAGCAGTCGGACAGGGTCGAACTATGGCTACACCTTC.